This is a list of T cell receptor beta chains from one sample in a study of blood T cell repertoires in COVID-19. Repertoires were generated with immunoSEQ multiplex PCR, while TCRdb's copy carries only in-frame clones and drops some. The repertoire holds 240,000 or so clones, with about 86% as singletons. Sequencing was done on a sample of peripheral blood. These TCRs come from a woman older than 75 with acute or convalescent COVID-19. The CDR3 runs from the conserved cysteine through the conserved F or W. A D gene is named only where the DNA matches it firmly. For some rows the clone size is stated as once, few or many, or as a class when expanded; others skip it.

>TRBD1|TRBV27|TRBJ1-1|.
CASSPDRLMNTEAFF
TGTGCCAGCAGCCCGGACAGGTTAATGAACACTGAAGCTTTCTTT
>TRBD2|TRBV10-3|TRBJ2-5|.
CAISESGGGGATEQETQYF
TGTGCCATCAGTGAGTCGGGAGGCGGGGGGGCGACTGAACAAGAGACCCAGTACTTC
>TRBD1|TRBV19|TRBJ1-5|.
CASSASGTAWAQPQHF
TGTGCCAGTAGTGCCTCGGGGACAGCCTGGGCTCAGCCCCAGCATTTT
>TRBD2|TRBV5-1|TRBJ2-7|.
CASSERGLSYEQYF
TGCGCCAGCAGCGAGCGGGGGCTCTCCTACGAGCAGTACTTC
>.|TRBV9|TRBJ2-2|.
CASSVGGRLPNTGELFF
TGTGCCAGCAGCGTAGGAGGAAGATTGCCGAACACCGGGGAGCTGTTTTTT
>.|TRBV19|TRBJ1-5|.
CASSIDGGAQPQHF
TGTGCCAGTAGTATAGACGGGGGGGCCCAGCCCCAGCATTTT
>.|TRBV25-1|TRBJ2-3|.
CASSQLAQYTDTQYF
TGTGCCAGCAGCCAACTAGCTCAATACACAGATACGCAGTATTTT
>.|TRBV18|TRBJ1-1|.
CASSAGQRPQNTEAFF
TGTGCCAGCTCAGCTGGACAGAGGCCACAGAACACTGAAGCTTTCTTT
>.|TRBV7-2|TRBJ1-1|.
CASSLQGRAEAFF
TGTGCCAGCAGCTTACAGGGAAGGGCTGAAGCTTTCTTT
>TRBD1|TRBV4-1|TRBJ1-6|once
CASSEGDRGNSPLHF
TGCGCCAGCAGCGAAGGGGACAGGGGAAATTCACCCCTCCACTTT
>TRBD1|TRBV6-5|TRBJ2-1|.
CASGGQYNEQFF
TGTGCCAGCGGGGGACAGTACAATGAGCAGTTCTTC
>TRBD1|TRBV2|TRBJ2-7|.
CASSDPDRGGYEQYF
TGTGCCAGCAGTGACCCGGACAGGGGAGGCTACGAGCAGTACTTC
>TRBD1|TRBV6-6|TRBJ2-2|.
CASIPQGAEGGELFF
TGTGCCAGCATCCCCCAGGGGGCCGAGGGCGGGGAGCTGTTTTTT
>.|TRBV18|TRBJ2-2|.
CASSQVNTGELFF
TGTGCCAGCTCCCAGGTGAACACCGGGGAGCTGTTTTTT
>.|TRBV12-3/TRBV12-4|TRBJ1-4|.
CASSLGTKLFF
TGTGCCAGCAGCCTGGGCACGAAACTGTTTTTT
>TRBD1|TRBV2|TRBJ2-3|.
CASRGDSSTDTQYF
TGTGCCAGCAGGGGGGACAGTAGCACAGATACGCAGTATTTT
>TRBD1|TRBV3-1/TRBV3-2|TRBJ1-3|.
CASSQATGRGNTIYF
TGTGCCAGCAGCCAAGCGACAGGGCGAGGAAACACCATATATTTT
>.|TRBV19|TRBJ1-1|.
CASSIDPAGDVAFF
TGTGCCAGTAGTATAGATCCCGCGGGAGACGTGGCTTTCTTT
>.|TRBV6-1|TRBJ2-1|few
CASSEDPRRNEQFF
TGTGCCAGCAGTGAAGATCCGCGCCGCAATGAGCAGTTCTTC
>.|TRBV5-6|TRBJ2-7|.
CASSPSATYEQYF
TGTGCCAGCAGCCCTAGTGCGACCTACGAGCAGTACTTC
>TRBD1|TRBV19|TRBJ1-2|.
CASSTSGTGGAYGYTF
TGTGCCAGTAGTACCTCCGGGACAGGGGGCGCCTATGGCTACACCTTC
>.|TRBV7-2|TRBJ1-3|few
CASSLGSGVPGNTIYF
TGTGCCAGCAGCTTAGGGTCAGGGGTGCCTGGAAACACCATATATTTT